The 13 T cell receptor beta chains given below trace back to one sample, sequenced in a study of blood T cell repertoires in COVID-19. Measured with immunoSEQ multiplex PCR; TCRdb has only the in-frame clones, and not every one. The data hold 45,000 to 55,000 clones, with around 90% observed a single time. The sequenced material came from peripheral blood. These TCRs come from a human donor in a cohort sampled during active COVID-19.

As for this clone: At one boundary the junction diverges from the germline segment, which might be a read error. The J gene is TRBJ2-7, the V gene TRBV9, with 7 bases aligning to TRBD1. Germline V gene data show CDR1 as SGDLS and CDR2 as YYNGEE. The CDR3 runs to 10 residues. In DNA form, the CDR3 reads TGTGCCAGCAGCAGCCGGGACAGTTCCTTC. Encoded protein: CASSSRDSSF.

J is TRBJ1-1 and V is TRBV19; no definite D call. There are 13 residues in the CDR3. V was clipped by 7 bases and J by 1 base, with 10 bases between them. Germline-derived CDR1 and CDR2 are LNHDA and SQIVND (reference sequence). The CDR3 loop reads CASTIWANTEAFF. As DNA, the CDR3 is TGTGCCAGTACCATATGGGCGAACACTGAAGCTTTCTTT. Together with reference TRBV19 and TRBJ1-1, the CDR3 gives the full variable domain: DGGITQSPKYLFRKEGQNVTLSCEQNLNHDAMYWYRQDPGQGLRLIYYSQIVNDFQKGDIAEGYSVSREKKESFPLTVTSAQKNPTAFYLCASTIWANTEAFFGQGTRLTVV.

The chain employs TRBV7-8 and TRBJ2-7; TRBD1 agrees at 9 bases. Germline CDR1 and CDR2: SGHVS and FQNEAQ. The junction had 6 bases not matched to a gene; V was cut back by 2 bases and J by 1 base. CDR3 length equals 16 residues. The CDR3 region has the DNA TGTGCCAGCAGCTTACGCTCGGGACAGGGATCCTACGAGCAGTACTTC. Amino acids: CASSLRSGQGSYEQYF.

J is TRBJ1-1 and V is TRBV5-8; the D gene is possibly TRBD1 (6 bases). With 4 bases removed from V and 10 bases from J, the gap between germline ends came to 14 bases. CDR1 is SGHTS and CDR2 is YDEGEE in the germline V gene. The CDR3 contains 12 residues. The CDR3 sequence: CASSPDSSIAFF. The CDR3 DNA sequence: TGTGCCAGCAGCCCGGACAGTTCGATAGCTTTCTTT.

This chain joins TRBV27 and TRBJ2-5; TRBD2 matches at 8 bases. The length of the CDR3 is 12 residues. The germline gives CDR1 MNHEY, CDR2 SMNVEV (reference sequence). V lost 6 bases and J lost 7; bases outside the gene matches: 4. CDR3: CASSPGRGTQYF. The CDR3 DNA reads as TGTGCCAGCAGCCCCGGGAGGGGGACCCAGTACTTC.

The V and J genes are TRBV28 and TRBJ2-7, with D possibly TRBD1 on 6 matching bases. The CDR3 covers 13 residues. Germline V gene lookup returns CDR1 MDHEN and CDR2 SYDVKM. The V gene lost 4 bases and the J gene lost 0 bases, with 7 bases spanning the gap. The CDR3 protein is CASSWTVSYEQYF. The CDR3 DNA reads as TGTGCCAGCAGTTGGACAGTCTCCTACGAGCAGTACTTC.

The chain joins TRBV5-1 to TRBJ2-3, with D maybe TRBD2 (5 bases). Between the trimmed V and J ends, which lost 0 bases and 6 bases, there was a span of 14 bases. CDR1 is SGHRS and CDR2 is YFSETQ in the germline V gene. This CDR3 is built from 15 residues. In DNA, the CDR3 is TGCGCCAGCAGCTTGGACTCCAGCGGTCTCGATACGCAGTATTTT. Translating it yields CASSLDSSGLDTQYF. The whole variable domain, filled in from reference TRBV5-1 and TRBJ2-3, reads KAGVTQTPRYLIKTRGQQVTLSCSPISGHRSVSWYQQTPGQGLQFLFEYFSETQRNKGNFPGRFSGRQFSNSRSEMNVSTLELGDSALYLCASSLDSSGLDTQYFGPGTRLTVL.

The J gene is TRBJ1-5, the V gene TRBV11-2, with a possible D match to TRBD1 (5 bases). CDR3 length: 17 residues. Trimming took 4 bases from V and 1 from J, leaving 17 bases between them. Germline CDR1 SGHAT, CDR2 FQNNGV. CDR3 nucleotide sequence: TGTGCCAGCAGCTCCGGCAGGTGGGGGGAAAGCAATCAGCCCCAGCATTTT. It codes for CASSSGRWGESNQPQHF.

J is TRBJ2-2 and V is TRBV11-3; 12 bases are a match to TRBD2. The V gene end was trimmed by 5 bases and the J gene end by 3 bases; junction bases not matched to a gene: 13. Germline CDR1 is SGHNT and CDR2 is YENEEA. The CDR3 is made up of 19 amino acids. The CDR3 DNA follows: TGTGCCAGCAGCGACACTCGTTGGAGGACTAGCGGGGACACCGGGGAGCTGTTTTTT. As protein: CASSDTRWRTSGDTGELFF.

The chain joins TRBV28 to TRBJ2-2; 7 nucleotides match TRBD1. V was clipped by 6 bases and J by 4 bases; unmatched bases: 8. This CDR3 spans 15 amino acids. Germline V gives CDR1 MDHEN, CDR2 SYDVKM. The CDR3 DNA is TGTGCCAGCAGACAAAACAGGGGCCGCACCGGGGAGCTGTTTTTT. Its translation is CASRQNRGRTGELFF.

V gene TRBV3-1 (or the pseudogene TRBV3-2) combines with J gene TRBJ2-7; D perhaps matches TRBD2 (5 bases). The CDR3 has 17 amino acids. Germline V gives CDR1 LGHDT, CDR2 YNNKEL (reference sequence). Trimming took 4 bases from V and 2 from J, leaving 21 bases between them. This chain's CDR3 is CASSRLRGPSLPYEQYF. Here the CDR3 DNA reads TGTGCCAGCAGCCGCCTTCGAGGACCTAGCCTCCCCTACGAGCAGTACTTC.

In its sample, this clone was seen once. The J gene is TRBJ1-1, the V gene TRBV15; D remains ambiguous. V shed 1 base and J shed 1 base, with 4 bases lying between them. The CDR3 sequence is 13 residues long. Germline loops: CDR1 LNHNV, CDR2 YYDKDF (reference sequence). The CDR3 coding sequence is TGTGCCACCAGCAGAGCGAGGAACACTGAAGCTTTCTTT. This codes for CATSRARNTEAFF.

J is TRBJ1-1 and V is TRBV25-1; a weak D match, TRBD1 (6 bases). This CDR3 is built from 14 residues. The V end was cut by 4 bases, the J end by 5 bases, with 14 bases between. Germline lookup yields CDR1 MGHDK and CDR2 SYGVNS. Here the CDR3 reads CASSGTGFWTEAFF. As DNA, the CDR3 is TGTGCCAGCAGTGGAACAGGGTTTTGGACTGAAGCTTTCTTT.